The T cell receptor beta chain under discussion was sequenced for a study of PD-1 blockade in classical Hodgkin lymphoma. As for this clone: The target antigen is unknown.

Sequenced by immunoSEQ multiplex PCR; TCRdb stores in-frame clones only, minus some. Among 20,000 to 30,000 clones listed, less than 95% were seen once. Time point: newly diagnosed, previously untreated cHL patient sample. By magnetic negative selection, CD4+ T cells were purified from thawed PBMCs. A comparison was provided by newly diagnosed, untreated classical Hodgkin lymphoma PBMCs. V lost 7 bases and J 2 bases, leaving 25 bases between the germline ends. Germline values: CDR1 SGHVS, CDR2 FQNEAQ. This CDR3 is built from 18 residues. Study conclusions and caveats: Compared with healthy donors, newly diagnosed patients reportedly showed lower baseline TCR diversity. No one has yet defined what causes the repertoire differences, which may be disease activity or prior therapy.

The material sequenced was CD4+ T cells from blood. The receptor was isolated from a human donor with classical Hodgkin lymphoma. The rearrangement joins TRBV7-8 to TRBJ2-3, with a weak D call TRBD2 (6 bases). This CDR3 reads CASTPRGTSGIDTDTQYF. CDR3 coding DNA: TGTGCCAGCACCCCTCGGGGGACCTCCGGAATAGACACAGATACGCAGTATTTT.